A selection of T cell receptor beta chains follows, all from one sample in a study of neurological immune-mediated disorders. TCRdb processed the 5' RACE reads anew with MiXCR; each CDR3 protein has one entry. This sample has 95,000 or so distinct CDR3 sequences; 3% to 4% occur once, and the top ten carry 5.5% to 6.5%. The sample taken for sequencing was PBMCs. These receptor sequences come from a woman between 18 and 29 years old with multiple sclerosis. Each CDR3 is given with its conserved first and last residue. The order of the fields is J gene, D gene, V gene, clone size, CDR3 DNA, CDR3 protein. The D gene is left open where the match is weak. The size of a clone is reported for some rows only, either as once, few or many, or as a class for expanded clones.

>TRBJ1-3|TRBD1|TRBV10-2|many
TGCGCCAGCAGTGACCCAGAGGGCGGGCAGGGGGCGGCTCTCTCTGGAAACACCATATATTTT
CASSDPEGGQGAALSGNTIYF
>TRBJ1-1|-|TRBV3-1|many
TGTGCCAGCAGCCAAGGACAGCCCGGGTACACTGAAGCTTTCTTT
CASSQGQPGYTEAFF
>TRBJ1-2|-|TRBV5-5|many
TGTGCCAGCAGCTTACCAATCGGACGGACCATCTATGGCTACACCTTC
CASSLPIGRTIYGYTF
>TRBJ1-3|-|TRBV5-8|many
TGTGCCAGCAGCTTGGTCGGGAACACCATATATTTT
CASSLVGNTIYF
>TRBJ2-7|-|TRBV7-2|many
TGTGCCAGCAGCTCCAATCCCGGATTAGGGCGCGAGCAGTACTTC
CASSSNPGLGREQYF
>TRBJ2-6|-|TRBV5-5|many
TGTGCCAGCACTCCGAATTCTGGGGCCAACGTCCTGACTTTC
CASTPNSGANVLTF
>TRBJ2-1|-|TRBV5-5|many
TGTGCCAGCAGCTTGGAAGACAGCTACAATGAGCAGTTCTTC
CASSLEDSYNEQFF
>TRBJ2-5|-|TRBV12-3/TRBV12-4|many
TGTGCCAGCAGGTTGGAGGGGACCCAGTACTTC
CASRLEGTQYF
>TRBJ2-1|TRBD2|TRBV18|-
TGTGCCAGCCAAGATTCTAGCGGGAGTAGGGATGAGCAGTTCTTC
CASQDSSGSRDEQFF
>TRBJ2-7|-|TRBV6-2/TRBV6-3|many
TGTGCCAGCAGTAACCTGCTCTACGAGCAGTACTTC
CASSNLLYEQYF
>TRBJ2-2|-|TRBV5-1|many
TGCGCCAGCAGCTTGAACTGGGGCACCGGGGAGCTGTTTTTT
CASSLNWGTGELFF
>TRBJ2-1|-|TRBV11-2|many
TGTGCCAGCAGCTTAGAGAGAAATGAGCAGTTCTTC
CASSLERNEQFF
>TRBJ1-6|-|TRBV3-1|many
TGTGCCAGCAGCCAGGGAAGGAGCTCCTATAATTCACCCCTCCACTTT
CASSQGRSSYNSPLHF
>TRBJ2-7|-|TRBV6-2/TRBV6-3|many
TGTGCCAGCAGCCAACGGGGGGCGTGGGAGCAGTACTTC
CASSQRGAWEQYF
>TRBJ2-3|-|TRBV20-1|many
TGCAGTGCTAGGGCGGGCGCTAGCACAGATACGCAGTATTTT
CSARAGASTDTQYF
>TRBJ1-3|TRBD1|TRBV12-3/TRBV12-4|many
TGTGCCAGCAGTTTAGGTTGGGACAGGGGGCGTCAAACCTCTGGAAACACCATATATTTT
CASSLGWDRGRQTSGNTIYF
>TRBJ2-1|TRBD2|TRBV12-3/TRBV12-4|few
TGTGCCAGCAGTTTTGGTGGGGAGGGGTTCTCTAATGAGCAGTTCTTC
CASSFGGEGFSNEQFF
>TRBJ1-2|-|TRBV13|many
TGTGCCAGCAACCAACAGGGAAACTATGGCTACACCTTC
CASNQQGNYGYTF
>TRBJ2-7|-|TRBV27|many
TGTGCCAGCAGCCAAGGGGGACTAACCTACGAGCAGTACTTC
CASSQGGLTYEQYF
>TRBJ2-5|-|TRBV20-1|many
TGCAGTGCCGGCCGAGAGGGTTTCCAAGAGACCCAGTACTTC
CSAGREGFQETQYF
>TRBJ2-2|TRBD1|TRBV11-2|-
TGTGCCAGCAGCCGAGACAGGGGGCAAGGGGAGCTGTTTTTT
CASSRDRGQGELFF
>TRBJ2-6|-|TRBV4-3|many
TGCGCCAGCAGCCAAGACCGAGCCCTCCACTCTGGGGCCAACGTCCTGACTTTC
CASSQDRALHSGANVLTF
>TRBJ2-1|-|TRBV20-1|many
TGCAGTGCTAGATACTGGAGGGGTAATGAGCAGTTCTTC
CSARYWRGNEQFF
>TRBJ1-2|TRBD1|TRBV20-1|few
TGCAGTGCCCCGGGACAGGGCTTCTACACCTTC
CSAPGQGFYTF
>TRBJ2-6|TRBD2|TRBV12-3/TRBV12-4|many
TGTGCCAGCAGTTTGGCGGGGGTGAACTCTGGGGCCAACGTCCTGACTTTC
CASSLAGVNSGANVLTF
>TRBJ2-5|-|TRBV6-5|many
TGTGCCAGCAGTGATCCGATCAGCGGGTATCAAGAGACCCAGTACTTC
CASSDPISGYQETQYF
>TRBJ2-7|TRBD2|TRBV10-3|many
TGTGCCATCAGTGAGTCGGGGAGGGAGTACGAGCAGTACTTC
CAISESGREYEQYF
>TRBJ1-1|-|TRBV20-1|many
TGCAGTGCTAGAGGACCGAGGGGTGAAGCTTTCTTT
CSARGPRGEAFF
>TRBJ1-4|-|TRBV20-1|many
TGCAGTGCCCCTAGGAACTTGGAAGAACTGTTTTTT
CSAPRNLEELFF
>TRBJ1-1|-|TRBV5-1|many
TGTGCCAGCTCACTTACAGGGAACACTGAAGCTTTCTTT
CASSLTGNTEAFF
>TRBJ1-5|TRBD1|TRBV7-6|many
TGTGCCAGCAGCTTAGGACAGGGTGGGCTTCTGGGTCAGCCCCAGCATTTT
CASSLGQGGLLGQPQHF
>TRBJ2-3|-|TRBV19|many
TGTGCCACCGGGGACACCGCTAGCACAGATACGCAGTATTTT
CATGDTASTDTQYF
>TRBJ1-1|-|TRBV4-1|many
TGCGCCAGCAGCCCCATTGACGCGAACACTGAAGCTTTCTTT
CASSPIDANTEAFF
>TRBJ1-1|-|TRBV7-6|many
TGTGCCAGCAGCTTAGAAACGACAGGATCGAACACTGAAGCTTTCTTT
CASSLETTGSNTEAFF
>TRBJ2-3|-|TRBV19|few
TGTGCCAGTAAATTGAGGGCCCCGAGCACAGATACGCAGTATTTT
CASKLRAPSTDTQYF
>TRBJ1-4|TRBD1|TRBV4-2|-
TGTGCCAGCAGATACGGGACAGCCCAAGCAACTAATGAAAAACTGTTTTTT
CASRYGTAQATNEKLFF
>TRBJ2-1|-|TRBV10-3|many
TGTGCCATCAGGGGGCGACAGGAGGGTGAGCAGTTCTTC
CAIRGRQEGEQFF
>TRBJ2-1|TRBD2|TRBV12-3/TRBV12-4|many
TGTGCCAGCAGCCCAACTAGCGGGGGGGTTAATGAGCAGTTCTTC
CASSPTSGGVNEQFF
>TRBJ2-7|-|TRBV12-3/TRBV12-4|many
TGTGCCAGCAGTTTCTTTAGATCGGGCGACGAGCAGTACTTC
CASSFFRSGDEQYF
>TRBJ2-3|-|TRBV5-6|many
TGTGCCAGCAGCCCGGAGGTCGGAGGCACAGATACGCAGTATTTT
CASSPEVGGTDTQYF
>TRBJ2-5|TRBD2|TRBV5-1|many
TGCGCCAGCAGCTTGGTGGCTAGCGGGGGGTACGAGACCCAGTACTTC
CASSLVASGGYETQYF
>TRBJ1-4|-|TRBV11-2|many
TGTGCCAGCTCCGAGGGGTTTTCTAATGAAAAACTGTTTTTT
CASSEGFSNEKLFF
>TRBJ2-7|-|TRBV20-1|many
TGCAGTGCTAGAGATCTCAGCTCCTACGAGCAGTACTTC
CSARDLSSYEQYF
>TRBJ1-5|-|TRBV18|many
TGTGCCAGCTCACGCGACGTCGGGGGCGCCGGGCCGCCCCAGCATTTT
CASSRDVGGAGPPQHF
>TRBJ2-3|-|TRBV10-3|many
TGTGCCATCAGTGAGTCATTGGCTAGCGACACAGATACGCAGTATTTT
CAISESLASDTDTQYF
>TRBJ2-5|-|TRBV9|many
TGTGCCAGCAGCCCTACCAATGGGGTCGGGGAGACCCAGTACTTC
CASSPTNGVGETQYF
>TRBJ2-7|TRBD2|TRBV7-2|many
TGTGCCAGCACCCCTCAGCGGGGGGCCTACGAGCAGTACTTC
CASTPQRGAYEQYF
>TRBJ2-1|-|TRBV7-9|many
TGTGCCAGCAGCTTATTCGTCGGGAGAGCGGACAATGAGCAGTTCTTC
CASSLFVGRADNEQFF
>TRBJ1-1|TRBD1|TRBV3-1|few
TGTGCCAGCAGCCTCGACAGGGGGGCTGAAGCTTTCTTT
CASSLDRGAEAFF
>TRBJ2-5|TRBD2|TRBV14|many
TGTGCCAGCAACGGACTAGCGGGGATCCAAGAGACCCAGTACTTC
CASNGLAGIQETQYF
>TRBJ2-2|-|TRBV27|many
TGTGCCAGCAGGCCGGGACACCTCACCGGGGAGCTGTTTTTT
CASRPGHLTGELFF
>TRBJ2-1|TRBD1|TRBV20-1|many
TGCAGTGCTAGTTGGCAGGGGGCGCGGAATGAGCAGTTCTTC
CSASWQGARNEQFF
>TRBJ2-2|-|TRBV19|many
TGTGCCAGTAGTATACGGGGGATCAACACCGGGGAGCTGTTTTTT
CASSIRGINTGELFF
>TRBJ2-3|TRBD2|TRBV20-1|many
TGCAGTGCTAGCCCGGGACTAGCGGGAGTCGCAGGCGATACGCAGTATTTT
CSASPGLAGVAGDTQYF
>TRBJ2-3|-|TRBV7-9|many
TGTGCCAGCAGCTTAGGAAACCAGGGTGGGACAGATACGCAGTATTTT
CASSLGNQGGTDTQYF